These T cell receptor beta chains were read from a single sample in a study of blood T cell repertoires in COVID-19. The data were produced by immunoSEQ multiplex PCR, yet TCRdb's version contains in-frame clones alone and is incomplete. The data contain approximately 290,000 clones, 90% of them seen just once; the ten biggest clones take up 0.95% to 1.2%. Material: PBMCs or T cells enriched from blood (not recorded which). The receptors come from a young woman who had recovered from COVID-19. CDR3s include the opening cysteine and the closing phenylalanine or tryptophan. The D gene is left open where the match is weak. Expanded clones are given a class, and other clones once, few, many or no size at all.

j_gene,abundance,v_gene,d_gene,CDR3aa,CDR3nt
TRBJ2-1,NA,TRBV27,NA,CASSLSSGFSYNEQFF,TGTGCCAGCAGTTTATCCTCGGGTTTCTCCTACAATGAGCAGTTCTTC
TRBJ2-1,NA,TRBV6-1,TRBD2,CASSEGGSSYNEQFF,TGTGCCAGCAGTGAGGGAGGGAGCTCCTACAATGAGCAGTTCTTC
TRBJ1-5,NA,TRBV27,NA,CASSFGHSNQPQHF,TGTGCCAGCAGTTTTGGCCATAGCAATCAGCCCCAGCATTTT
TRBJ2-6,NA,TRBV9,NA,CASSPFGSGPLSGANVLTF,TGTGCCAGCAGCCCCTTTGGGTCAGGGCCCCTCTCTGGGGCCAACGTCCTGACTTTC
TRBJ2-1,once,TRBV7-2,NA,CASSLQLGGEQFF,TGTGCCAGCAGCTTACAGTTGGGAGGTGAGCAGTTCTTC
TRBJ2-5,NA,TRBV28,TRBD1,CASSFLQGGETQYF,TGTGCCAGCAGTTTCCTACAGGGGGGAGAGACCCAGTACTTC
TRBJ2-1,NA,TRBV7-2,NA,CASSLDAASWNEQFF,TGTGCCAGCAGCTTAGATGCGGCCTCCTGGAATGAGCAGTTCTTC
TRBJ1-6,NA,TRBV9,NA,CASSVETGRPNSPLHF,TGTGCCAGCAGCGTAGAAACAGGCCGTCCTAATTCACCCCTCCACTTT
TRBJ2-7,NA,TRBV5-5,NA,CASSLALYYEQYF,TGTGCCAGCAGCTTGGCCCTTTACTACGAGCAGTACTTC
TRBJ2-1,NA,TRBV7-2,TRBD1,CASSLQGAITYNEQFF,TGTGCCAGCAGCTTACAGGGGGCAATAACCTACAATGAGCAGTTCTTC
TRBJ2-7,NA,TRBV19,NA,CASRPGETTYEQYF,TGTGCCAGTAGGCCGGGAGAAACTACCTACGAGCAGTACTTC
TRBJ2-7,NA,TRBV29-1,NA,CSVLMGAYEQYF,TGCAGCGTACTAATGGGTGCCTACGAGCAGTACTTC
TRBJ1-2,NA,TRBV18,NA,CASSPKDNSGYTF,TGTGCCAGCTCACCAAAGGACAATTCTGGCTACACCTTC
TRBJ1-1,NA,TRBV29-1,NA,CSVSDRFTEAFF,TGCAGCGTTTCGGACAGATTCACTGAAGCTTTCTTT
TRBJ1-1,NA,TRBV11-2,TRBD1,CASSGQGVGTEAFF,TGTGCCAGCAGCGGACAGGGGGTGGGGACTGAAGCTTTCTTT
TRBJ1-2,NA,TRBV7-8,TRBD1,CASSPSGGGYTF,TGTGCCAGCAGCCCTTCAGGGGGCGGCTACACCTTC
TRBJ2-3,once,TRBV4-3,NA,CASSQDHGPPDTQYF,TGCGCCAGCAGCCAAGATCATGGGCCCCCAGATACGCAGTATTTT
TRBJ1-1,NA,TRBV3-1/TRBV3-2,NA,CASSHGPGEAFF,TGTGCCAGCAGCCATGGGCCAGGGGAAGCTTTCTTT
TRBJ1-1,NA,TRBV28,NA,CASSSALTAGSAWDTEAFF,TGTGCCAGCAGTTCCGCATTAACGGCAGGGTCAGCATGGGACACTGAAGCTTTCTTT
TRBJ2-1,NA,TRBV5-6,NA,CASSLGGTEQFF,TGTGCCAGCAGCCTGGGAGGGACAGAGCAGTTCTTC